The 27 T cell receptor beta chains below were found in one sample sequenced in a study of T cells in Graves' hyperthyroidism and ophthalmopathy. Using RNA transcripts as the source, TCR beta CDR3 regions were amplified. HTBI primers were the set used in a first-round RT-PCR of the TCR CDR3. TCRdb reprocessed the multiplex PCR reads via MiXCR and lists one record per CDR3 protein. The top ten hold approximately 8% of the sample, which has under 450,000 distinct CDR3 sequences, 15% to 19% seen once. Material for sequencing was blood. These receptors were taken from a woman between 18 and 30 years old with Graves' hyperthyroidism.

This clonotype appeared many times. V usage is TRBV3-1 and J usage is TRBJ2-5, with 7 bases fitting TRBD1. The CDR3 loop spans 14 amino acids. Germline loops: CDR1 LGHDT, CDR2 YNNKEL (reference sequence). The V and J ends lost 5 bases and 2 bases, in that order; junction bases with no gene match: 5. This chain's CDR3 is CASSDRGQQETQYF. CDR3 sequence (DNA): TGTGCCAGCAGCGATCGGGGACAGCAAGAGACCCAGTACTTC.

In its sample, this clonotype was seen many times. This chain joins TRBV6-1 and TRBJ2-3, with 14 bases lining up with TRBD2. The CDR3 covers 16 residues. V lost 4 bases and J lost 4; bases outside the gene matches: 4. CDR1 and CDR2 (germline): MNHNS, SASEGT. Here the CDR3 reads CASSAGLAGAPDTQYF. In nucleotides, the CDR3 is TGTGCCAGCAGTGCGGGACTAGCGGGAGCGCCAGATACGCAGTATTTT.

This clonotype was seen repeatedly, ten times or more. The CDR3 DNA follows: TGTGCCAGCAGCTTAAGCGAGCGGACCTCCTACGAGCAGTACTTC. It codes for CASSLSERTSYEQYF. The chain is built from TRBV7-2 and TRBJ2-7; D might be TRBD2 (5 bases). The CDR3 consists of 15 residues. Germline values: CDR1 SGHTA, CDR2 FQGNSA. Trimming removed 2 bases at V and 0 bases at J, with 11 bases between.

This clonotype was counted many times. At one boundary the junction diverges from the germline segment, which might be a read error. The genes are TRBV7-7 and TRBJ2-1, with 9 bases that match TRBD1. Per the germline V gene, CDR1 is SSHAT and CDR2 is FNYEAQ (reference sequence). The CDR3 is 14 amino acids. The CDR3 loop reads CASSPGQGQGRQFF. The DNA of the CDR3 is TGTGCTAGCAGCCCGGGACAGGGTCAGGGTAGGCAGTTCTTC.

In this sample, this clonotype turned up many times. The chain recombines TRBV12-3 or TRBV12-4 with TRBJ2-1; no firm D call. The CDR3 is made up of 16 amino acids. Trimming took off 6 bases at V and 2 bases at J, with 17 bases between the two ends. CDR3 nucleotides: TGTGCCAGCAGCCTGGGAAGGTGGGGAACCTACAATGAGCAGTTCTTC. It specifies CASSLGRWGTYNEQFF.

V is TRBV18 and J is TRBJ1-4; 7 nucleotides align to TRBD1. Unmatched junction bases numbered 6, after V lost 2 bases and J lost 3 bases. The V gene's germline CDR1 is KGHSH and CDR2 LQKENI. The CDR3 runs 16 residues. CDR3 in amino acids: CASSPNNRGANEKLFF. The DNA for the CDR3 is TGTGCCAGCTCACCAAACAACAGGGGTGCTAATGAAAAACTGTTTTTT.

This clonotype was seen repeatedly, ten times or more. The V gene is TRBV13, the J gene TRBJ2-3; no firm D call. Looked up from germline, CDR1 is PRHDT and CDR2 is FYEKMQ (reference sequence). The V end lost 7 bases, the J end lost 10 bases, and 15 bases lay between the germline ends. This CDR3 is built from 12 residues. The CDR3 reads CASNLQQSPQYF. DNA for the CDR3: TGTGCCAGCAACCTTCAACAGTCGCCGCAGTATTTT.

This clonotype occurred many times. The chain uses TRBV3-1 and TRBJ1-2, with a possible D match to TRBD1 (5 bases). The CDR3 contains 14 residues. The V gene's germline CDR1 is LGHDT and CDR2 YNNKEL (reference sequence). The V end lost 4 bases, the J end lost 1 base, and 10 bases lay between the germline ends. CDR3 sequence reads: CASSRGTVNYGYTF. CDR3 DNA sequence: TGTGCCAGCAGCCGGGGGACGGTTAACTATGGCTACACCTTC.

This clonotype was detected ten times or more. This chain connects TRBV11-2 to TRBJ2-1; tentative D call: TRBD2 (5 bases). The CDR3 spans 15 residues. Between the trimmed V and J ends, which lost 5 bases and 7 bases, there was a span of 18 bases. Germline-derived CDR1 and CDR2 are SGHAT and FQNNGV. Here the CDR3 DNA reads TGTGCCAGCAGCCCCAGAGGGCCCGCCCAAAATGAGCAGTTCTTC. Residues: CASSPRGPAQNEQFF.

This clonotype was counted at least ten times. CDR3 region: CASSGGQGISYEQYF. DNA for the CDR3: TGTGCCAGCAGTGGGGGACAGGGCATCTCCTACGAGCAGTACTTC. The chain recombines TRBV12-3 or TRBV12-4 with TRBJ2-7; 9 bases agree with TRBD1. The CDR3 extends over 15 amino acids. V lost 5 bases and J lost 0; bases outside the gene matches: 5.

This clonotype was found many times. The chain combines TRBV7-3 with TRBJ1-2; D might be TRBD1 (5 bases). V was cut by 6 bases and J by 3 bases, with 8 bases left in between. In germline, CDR1 is SGHTA, CDR2 FQGTGA. This CDR3 has 12 residues. This CDR3 is CASRPGDYGYTF. The CDR3 DNA follows: TGTGCCAGCAGACCGGGGGACTATGGCTACACCTTC.

At least ten counts were recorded for this clonotype. The chain recombines TRBV11-2 with TRBJ2-2; the D gene is possibly TRBD2 (6 bases). V lost 1 base and J 1 base, leaving 13 bases between the germline ends. Germline CDR1 SGHAT, CDR2 FQNNGV. The CDR3 contains 17 residues. CDR3 nucleotide sequence: TGTGCCAGCAGCTTAGCGGGGCGGGGCGTGAACACCGGGGAGCTGTTTTTT. Protein sequence: CASSLAGRGVNTGELFF.

The sample holds many counts of this clonotype. The V call is TRBV2, the J call TRBJ1-5; no clear D gene. The germline CDR1 and CDR2 sequences are SNHLY and FYNNEI. The CDR3 consists of 12 residues. V lost 2 bases, J lost 9 bases, and 8 bases lay in between. CDR3 sequence reads: CASSENQWPQHF. The CDR3 nucleotides are TGTGCCAGCAGTGAAAATCAATGGCCCCAGCATTTT.

The CDR3, as DNA: TGTGCCAGCAGTGAAGCGCTTGTGGAGATCACAGATACGCAGTATTTT. It codes for CASSEALVEITDTQYF. This chain joins TRBV2 and TRBJ2-3; D is undetermined. V lost 0 bases to trimming and J lost 2 bases, with 12 bases between them. The CDR3 covers 16 residues. The germline V gene has CDR1 SNHLY and CDR2 FYNNEI.

This clonotype was counted ten times or more. The rearrangement uses TRBV6-1 and TRBJ2-6; D not certain. CDR3 length equals 14 residues. V was pared by 7 bases and J by 2 bases, with 9 bases between. Germline V lookup: CDR1 MNHNS, CDR2 SASEGT. The CDR3 here is CASTKTAGANVLTF. As DNA, the CDR3 is TGTGCCAGCACTAAGACCGCTGGGGCCAACGTCCTGACTTTC.

This clonotype was observed many times. The rearrangement joins TRBV2 to TRBJ1-4, with TRBD1 matching 7 bases. Trimming cost V 5 bases and J 1 base; bases outside gene matches: 7. The CDR3 has 16 amino acids. The germline CDR1 and CDR2 sequences are SNHLY and FYNNEI. The CDR3 here is CASSHRYRGTNEKLFF. The CDR3 nucleotides read TGTGCCAGCAGTCACCGTTACAGGGGAACTAATGAAAAACTGTTTTTT.

Ten or more counts support this clonotype. This chain joins TRBV7-2 and TRBJ2-7; 7 positions agree with TRBD1. Germline CDR1 is SGHTA and CDR2 is FQGNSA. The CDR3 is made up of 14 amino acids. V lost 5 bases to trimming and J lost 4 bases; unmatched junction nucleotides: 8. The CDR3 DNA follows: TGTGCCAGCAGCCACCCGGGACAGAGATACGAGCAGTACTTC. It codes for CASSHPGQRYEQYF.

The sample holds many counts of this clonotype. The V and J genes are TRBV5-1 and TRBJ2-1; 9 bases are a match to TRBD2. Germline CDR1 SGHRS, CDR2 YFSETQ. The CDR3 is 16 residues long. The trim removed 4 bases at V and 8 bases at J, leaving 13 bases unmatched. CDR3 sequence (DNA): TGCGCCAGCAGCGTGGGACTAGCCTCAGAGGTGGATGAGCAGTTCTTC. It codes for CASSVGLASEVDEQFF. Full variable domain (rest looked up from reference TRBV5-1 and TRBJ2-1): KAGVTQTPRYLIKTRGQQVTLSCSPISGHRSVSWYQQTPGQGLQFLFEYFSETQRNKGNFPGRFSGRQFSNSRSEMNVSTLELGDSALYLCASSVGLASEVDEQFFGPGTRLTVL.

This clonotype came up many times. The rearrangement uses TRBV30 and TRBJ2-3; D gene uncertain. The V end was cut by 7 bases, the J end by 3 bases, with 14 bases between. The CDR3 extends over 13 amino acids. Germline CDR1 GTSNPN, CDR2 SVGIG (reference sequence). The chain's CDR3 is CASSRDGTDTQYF. Here the CDR3 DNA reads TGTGCCTCTTCCCGTGACGGAACAGATACGCAGTATTTT. Together with reference TRBV30 and TRBJ2-3, the CDR3 gives the full variable domain: SQTIHQWPATLVQPVGSPLSLECTVEGTSNPNLYWYRQAAGRGLQLLFYSVGIGQISSEVPQNLSASRPQDRQFILSSKKLLLSDSGFYLCASSRDGTDTQYFGPGTRLTVL.

This chain joins TRBV10-3 and TRBJ2-1; tentative D call: TRBD1 (5 bases). V lost 4 bases to trimming and J lost 3 bases, with 16 bases between them. Per germline, CDR1 ENHRY and CDR2 SYGVKD. The CDR3 spans 16 residues. The CDR3: CAISGTQGGRYNEQFF. DNA of the CDR3: TGTGCCATCAGTGGAACCCAGGGTGGGCGCTACAATGAGCAGTTCTTC.

This clonotype was recorded a few times. This may stem from a read error, because a much larger clone lies one nucleotide away. V gene TRBV11-3 combines with J gene TRBJ2-1; tentatively, D is TRBD2 (7 bases). Looked up from germline, CDR1 is SGHNT and CDR2 is YENEEA. The CDR3 has 14 residues. This CDR3 is CTSAGASGYNEQFF. The CDR3 DNA reads TGTACCAGCGCGGGGGCTAGCGGCTACAATGAGCAGTTCTTC.

A few counts support this clonotype. This sequence joins TRBV27 and TRBJ2-3, with D perhaps matching TRBD2 (6 bases). The CDR3 is 14 residues long. Germline lookup yields CDR1 MNHEY and CDR2 SMNVEV (reference sequence). V was trimmed by 4 bases and J by 6 bases, leaving 14 bases between them. This chain's CDR3 is CASSSGRGPDTQYF. The CDR3 DNA sequence: TGTGCCAGCAGTTCAGGGCGGGGCCCTGATACGCAGTATTTT.

This clonotype showed up many times. As DNA, the CDR3 is TGTGCCAGCAGATATCAGACTAGCGGGAGTTCCGGGGAGCTGTTTTTT. This gives the protein CASRYQTSGSSGELFF. The J gene is TRBJ2-2, the V gene TRBV6-1, with TRBD2 matching over 12 bases. V lost 6 bases, J lost 6 bases, and 8 bases stayed unmatched. Per the germline V gene, CDR1 is MNHNS and CDR2 is SASEGT. CDR3 length: 16 residues.

This clonotype was seen ten or more times. V is TRBV4-1 and J is TRBJ2-5; unclear D gene. Trimming stripped 4 bases from V and 0 bases from J, with 12 bases between. This CDR3 is built from 15 residues. The V gene's germline CDR1 is MGHRA and CDR2 YSYEKL. The chain's CDR3 is CASSPRLVYQETQYF. CDR3 DNA sequence: TGCGCCAGCAGCCCCCGGTTAGTGTACCAAGAGACCCAGTACTTC.

This clonotype has a handful of counts. The chain links TRBV6-9 to TRBJ1-2, with 11 bases fitting TRBD1. Germline-derived CDR1 and CDR2 are MNHGY and SVAAGI. The CDR3 extends over 16 amino acids. V shed 3 bases and J 4 bases; nucleotides not matched to a gene: 7. The CDR3 loop reads CASSYTRTGGGYGYTF. The DNA for the CDR3 is TGTGCCAGCAGTTACACCCGGACAGGGGGCGGCTATGGCTACACCTTC.

This clonotype has a count of ten or more. This sequence joins TRBV30 and TRBJ2-2, with D perhaps TRBD1 or TRBD2 (5 bases each). The CDR3 is 16 amino acids. V gave up 7 bases and J gave up 2 bases, with 20 bases separating them. From germline, CDR1 is GTSNPN and CDR2 SVGIG (reference sequence). In DNA form, the CDR3 reads TGTGCCTCGACGGGGCAAAAACTGATAAACACCGGGGAGCTGTTTTTT. The encoded protein is CASTGQKLINTGELFF.

This clonotype was found a few times. This chain uses TRBV4-1 with TRBJ2-3; 7 bases are shared with TRBD2. The germline CDR1 and CDR2 sequences are MGHRA and YSYEKL. J lost 2 bases, V lost 3 bases, and 5 bases had no gene match. The CDR3 extends over 15 amino acids. The CDR3 loop is CASSQLAANTDTQYF. The CDR3, as DNA: TGCGCCAGCAGCCAGCTAGCGGCAAACACAGATACGCAGTATTTT.